The rows below give T cell receptor beta chains drawn from one sample of a study of T cell repertoires in cytomegalovirus infection. TCRdb independently ran MiXCR on the reads; one entry per CDR3 protein. Among fewer than 1,000,000 distinct CDR3 sequences listed, around 32% were seen once. For these TCRs, the target antigens are not known. This specimen was cultured CD8+ T cells from PBMCs, taken from culture after CMV antigen stimulation. The source of these receptors is a human donor in good health (CMV status not recorded). Some clones in this sample may be carry-over from other donors' samples. CDR3s include the opening cysteine and the closing phenylalanine or tryptophan. D genes are given only for firm matches. A clone size is listed for some rows: how often the clone was seen (once, few, many), or a class if it is expanded.

D: NA
V: TRBV7-9
size: NA
J: TRBJ1-6
CDR3: CASSSRQSSYNSPLHF
DNA: TGTGCCAGCAGCTCCAGACAGAGCTCCTATAATTCACCCCTCCACTTT

D: NA
V: TRBV6-5
size: NA
J: TRBJ2-5
CDR3: CASSYGGRQETQYF
DNA: TGTGCCAGCAGTTATGGAGGGCGTCAAGAGACCCAGTACTTC

D: NA
V: TRBV24-1
size: once
J: TRBJ2-2
CDR3: CGIGAGPGTGELFF
DNA: TGTGGCATCGGGGCGGGGCCGGGGACCGGGGAGCTGTTTTTT

D: TRBD1
V: TRBV28
size: NA
J: TRBJ2-5
CDR3: CASRVGTAGWETQYF
DNA: TGTGCCAGCAGGGTAGGGACAGCTGGGTGGGAGACCCAGTACTTC

D: TRBD2
V: TRBV5-4
size: few
J: TRBJ2-3
CDR3: CASSPTSGGLGTDTQYF
DNA: TGTGCCAGCAGCCCCACTAGCGGGGGTTTAGGGACAGATACGCAGTATTTT

D: NA
V: TRBV6-1
size: NA
J: TRBJ1-1
CDR3: CASSTLGVMAFF
DNA: TGTGCCAGCAGTACCCTTGGGGTAATGGCTTTCTTT

D: NA
V: TRBV7-9
size: NA
J: TRBJ1-4
CDR3: CASRYRVDEKLFF
DNA: TGTGCCAGCAGGTACAGGGTGGATGAAAAACTGTTTTTT

D: TRBD1
V: TRBV28
size: NA
J: TRBJ2-2
CDR3: CASSLRQGAIDTGELFF
DNA: TGTGCCAGCAGTTTAAGGCAGGGGGCTATCGACACCGGGGAGCTGTTTTTT

D: NA
V: TRBV2
size: NA
J: TRBJ2-1
CDR3: CASSGGEFDNNEQFF
DNA: TGTGCCAGCAGTGGGGGAGAGTTCGACAATAATGAGCAGTTCTTC

D: NA
V: TRBV6-2/TRBV6-3
size: NA
J: TRBJ2-7
CDR3: CASSLQTETYEQYF
DNA: TGTGCCAGCAGTTTACAGACCGAAACCTACGAGCAGTACTTC

D: NA
V: TRBV7-2
size: NA
J: TRBJ1-1
CDR3: CASSLIGENTEAFF
DNA: TGTGCCAGCAGCTTAATAGGGGAGAACACTGAAGCTTTCTTT

D: TRBD1
V: TRBV7-9
size: NA
J: TRBJ1-2
CDR3: CASSLVTGGNYGYTF
DNA: TGTGCCAGCAGCTTAGTCACAGGGGGTAACTATGGCTACACCTTC

D: NA
V: TRBV29-1
size: few
J: TRBJ1-2
CDR3: CSVENGPESSDYGYTF
DNA: TGCAGCGTTGAAAACGGTCCGGAATCCAGCGACTATGGCTACACCTTC

D: NA
V: TRBV6-6
size: NA
J: TRBJ1-5
CDR3: CASGTNQPQHF
DNA: TGTGCCAGCGGGACTAATCAGCCCCAGCATTTT

D: TRBD1
V: TRBV7-2
size: few
J: TRBJ2-2
CDR3: CASSLERQGGTGELFF
DNA: TGTGCCAGCAGCTTGGAGAGACAGGGGGGGACCGGGGAGCTGTTTTTT

D: NA
V: TRBV10-3
size: NA
J: TRBJ2-7
CDR3: CAISESNRAIRYEQYF
DNA: TGTGCCATCAGTGAGTCGAACAGGGCAATCAGGTACGAGCAGTACTTC

D: TRBD2
V: TRBV6-5
size: NA
J: TRBJ2-7
CDR3: CASSPVLGGAYEQYF
DNA: TGTGCCAGCAGTCCCGTCTTGGGGGGGGCCTACGAGCAGTACTTC

D: NA
V: TRBV6-2/TRBV6-3
size: NA
J: TRBJ1-2
CDR3: CASRLGQMYGYTF
DNA: TGTGCCAGCAGGCTCGGACAAATGTATGGCTACACCTTC

D: TRBD1
V: TRBV2
size: few
J: TRBJ1-2
CDR3: CATLEGARGYTF
DNA: TGTGCCACTCTCGAGGGGGCTCGAGGCTACACCTTC

D: NA
V: TRBV29-1
size: NA
J: TRBJ2-7
CDR3: CSVVTAPYEQYF
DNA: TGCAGCGTTGTGACGGCACCCTACGAGCAGTACTTC

D: TRBD1
V: TRBV5-4
size: few
J: TRBJ1-2
CDR3: CASSLGDFRDRVIGYTF
DNA: TGTGCCAGCAGCTTGGGGGATTTCCGGGACAGGGTTATTGGCTACACCTTC

D: NA
V: TRBV24-1
size: NA
J: TRBJ2-2
CDR3: CATSDVRLSGGELFF
DNA: TGTGCCACCAGTGATGTAAGACTCTCTGGGGGGGAGCTGTTTTTT

D: NA
V: TRBV28
size: NA
J: TRBJ1-2
CDR3: CASSPTFSTRMYNYGYTF
DNA: TGTGCCAGCAGTCCCACCTTCTCAACCAGAATGTATAACTATGGCTACACCTTC

D: NA
V: TRBV11-3
size: NA
J: TRBJ2-3
CDR3: CASSYRTGGNTDTQYF
DNA: TGTGCCAGCAGCTATCGTACCGGGGGCAACACAGATACGCAGTATTTT

D: NA
V: TRBV7-6
size: NA
J: TRBJ2-1
CDR3: CASSLEAWPYYEQFF
DNA: TGTGCCAGCAGCTTAGAGGCTTGGCCATACTACGAGCAGTTCTTC

D: TRBD2
V: TRBV23-1
size: NA
J: TRBJ2-1
CDR3: CASGSAGGLLNRPYNEQFF
DNA: TGCGCCAGCGGTTCAGCGGGGGGCCTTTTAAACCGTCCTTACAATGAGCAGTTCTTC

D: NA
V: TRBV6-6
size: NA
J: TRBJ1-5
CDR3: CASSYMGVTQPQHF
DNA: TGTGCCAGCAGTTACATGGGGGTGACTCAGCCCCAGCATTTT

D: TRBD2
V: TRBV7-6
size: few
J: TRBJ2-5
CDR3: CASSWTSGGQQETQYF
DNA: TGTGCCAGCAGCTGGACTAGCGGGGGGCAACAAGAGACCCAGTACTTC

D: NA
V: TRBV2
size: few
J: TRBJ2-2
CDR3: CASSDEETGELFF
DNA: TGTGCCAGCAGTGACGAGGAGACCGGGGAGCTGTTTTTT

D: NA
V: TRBV7-6
size: NA
J: TRBJ1-4
CDR3: CASSLGDGQGSEKLFF
DNA: TGTGCCAGCAGCTTAGGGGATGGGCAGGGATCTGAAAAACTGTTTTTT

D: NA
V: TRBV7-6
size: many
J: TRBJ1-5
CDR3: CASSLGDLNQPQHF
DNA: TGTGCCAGCAGCTTAGGGGATCTCAATCAGCCCCAGCATTTT

D: TRBD1
V: TRBV27
size: NA
J: TRBJ1-1
CDR3: CASSPSTGVAEAFF
DNA: TGTGCCAGCAGTCCCTCGACAGGGGTCGCTGAAGCTTTCTTT

D: NA
V: TRBV15
size: NA
J: TRBJ1-3
CDR3: CATSRDQGFGGNTIYF
DNA: TGTGCCACCAGCAGAGATCAAGGGTTCGGGGGAAACACCATATATTTT

D: NA
V: TRBV27
size: many
J: TRBJ1-5
CDR3: CASSLQGWNQPQHF
DNA: TGTGCCAGCAGTTTACAGGGTTGGAATCAGCCCCAGCATTTT

D: NA
V: TRBV7-3
size: NA
J: TRBJ2-5
CDR3: CASSLSTEIQETQYF
DNA: TGTGCCAGCAGTTTGTCAACCGAGATCCAAGAGACCCAGTACTTC

D: NA
V: TRBV12-3/TRBV12-4
size: NA
J: TRBJ1-5
CDR3: CAGSLLVQEQPQHF
DNA: TGTGCCGGCAGCCTACTAGTGCAGGAGCAGCCCCAGCATTTT

D: NA
V: TRBV7-2
size: many
J: TRBJ2-3
CDR3: CASSPRGEAQYF
DNA: TGTGCCAGCAGCCCGAGGGGGGAGGCGCAGTATTTT

D: TRBD1
V: TRBV13
size: NA
J: TRBJ2-1
CDR3: CASSLEQGELAVFSYNEQFF
DNA: TGTGCCAGCAGCTTAGAACAGGGGGAGCTAGCTGTGTTCTCCTACAATGAGCAGTTCTTC

D: NA
V: TRBV2
size: few
J: TRBJ1-5
CDR3: CASSEVGPLDQPQHF
DNA: TGTGCCAGCAGTGAAGTGGGCCCCCTTGATCAGCCCCAGCATTTT

D: NA
V: TRBV12-3/TRBV12-4
size: NA
J: TRBJ2-1
CDR3: CASSSSRLYDEQFF
DNA: TGTGCCAGCAGTTCTTCTCGGTTATACGATGAGCAGTTCTTC

D: TRBD2
V: TRBV6-6
size: NA
J: TRBJ2-3
CDR3: CASSYVSGGHTDTQYF
DNA: TGTGCCAGCAGTTACGTGAGCGGGGGGCACACAGATACGCAGTATTTT

D: NA
V: TRBV27
size: NA
J: TRBJ1-2
CDR3: CASRGGERDGYTF
DNA: TGTGCCAGCCGGGGAGGGGAGCGGGATGGCTACACCTTC

D: TRBD2
V: TRBV4-1
size: many
J: TRBJ2-2
CDR3: CASSRSGAGGPRNTGELFF
DNA: TGCGCCAGCAGCCGATCGGGGGCGGGGGGGCCTCGGAACACCGGGGAGCTGTTTTTT

D: NA
V: TRBV27
size: NA
J: TRBJ2-4
CDR3: CASSQSFLAKNIQYF
DNA: TGTGCCAGCAGTCAATCTTTTTTAGCCAAAAACATTCAGTACTTC

D: NA
V: TRBV7-2
size: many
J: TRBJ2-3
CDR3: CASSSLSPPPDTQYF
DNA: TGTGCCAGCAGCTCCCTTAGCCCTCCCCCAGATACGCAGTATTTT

D: NA
V: TRBV27
size: NA
J: TRBJ2-7
CDR3: CASSPRGRPSYEQYF
DNA: TGTGCCAGCAGCCCGCGGGGACGTCCCTCCTACGAGCAGTACTTC

D: TRBD1
V: TRBV6-2/TRBV6-3
size: NA
J: TRBJ1-5
CDR3: CASTPGGASQPQHF
DNA: TGTGCCAGCACCCCAGGGGGGGCGAGTCAGCCCCAGCATTTT

D: NA
V: TRBV28
size: few
J: TRBJ1-1
CDR3: CASSSSRFRDPFVGNTEAFF
DNA: TGTGCCAGCAGTTCTAGTCGATTTCGGGACCCTTTCGTCGGGAACACTGAAGCTTTCTTT

D: NA
V: TRBV29-1
size: few
J: TRBJ1-3
CDR3: CSVSPGNTIYF
DNA: TGCAGCGTGAGCCCTGGAAACACCATATATTTT

D: TRBD1
V: TRBV15
size: many
J: TRBJ1-5
CDR3: CATSGMNTRDRGLQPQHF
DNA: TGTGCCACCAGCGGAATGAATACCCGGGACAGGGGGCTTCAGCCCCAGCATTTT

D: TRBD1
V: TRBV20-1
size: few
J: TRBJ2-5
CDR3: CSARSRQGVDQETQYF
DNA: TGCAGTGCTAGATCCCGACAGGGAGTAGACCAAGAGACCCAGTACTTC

D: TRBD2
V: TRBV12-3/TRBV12-4
size: few
J: TRBJ2-3
CDR3: CASSFGAGGPDTQYF
DNA: TGTGCCAGCAGTTTCGGAGCGGGGGGGCCAGATACGCAGTATTTT

D: TRBD1
V: TRBV18
size: NA
J: TRBJ1-1
CDR3: CASSYRGADTEAFF
DNA: TGTGCCAGCTCATACAGGGGAGCGGACACTGAAGCTTTCTTT

D: NA
V: TRBV19
size: NA
J: TRBJ1-2
CDR3: CASRDSGRNYGYTF
DNA: TGTGCCAGTAGAGACTCGGGACGGAACTATGGCTACACCTTC

D: TRBD1
V: TRBV6-1
size: many
J: TRBJ2-1
CDR3: CASSEGRGGPYNEQFF
DNA: TGTGCCAGCAGTGAAGGGAGAGGGGGCCCCTACAATGAGCAGTTCTTC